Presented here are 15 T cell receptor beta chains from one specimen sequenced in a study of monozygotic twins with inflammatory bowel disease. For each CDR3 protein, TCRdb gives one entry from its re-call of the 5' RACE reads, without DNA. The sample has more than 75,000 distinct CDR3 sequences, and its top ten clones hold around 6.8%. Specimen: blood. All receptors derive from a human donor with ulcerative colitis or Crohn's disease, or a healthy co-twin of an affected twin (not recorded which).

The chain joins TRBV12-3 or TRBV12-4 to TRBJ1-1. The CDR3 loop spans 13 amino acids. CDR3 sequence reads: CASSLRRTDEAFF.

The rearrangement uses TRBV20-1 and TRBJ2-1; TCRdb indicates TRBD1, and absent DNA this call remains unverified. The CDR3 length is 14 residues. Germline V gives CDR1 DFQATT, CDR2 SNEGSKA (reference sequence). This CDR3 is CSAREDRLRSEQFF.

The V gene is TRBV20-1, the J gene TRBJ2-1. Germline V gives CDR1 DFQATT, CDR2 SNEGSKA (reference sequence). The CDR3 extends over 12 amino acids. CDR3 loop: CSAMKVNNEQFF.

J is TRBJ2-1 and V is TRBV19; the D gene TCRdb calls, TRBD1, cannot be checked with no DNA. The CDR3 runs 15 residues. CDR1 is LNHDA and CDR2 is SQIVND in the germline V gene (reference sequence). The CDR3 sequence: CASSRGSSSYNEQFF.

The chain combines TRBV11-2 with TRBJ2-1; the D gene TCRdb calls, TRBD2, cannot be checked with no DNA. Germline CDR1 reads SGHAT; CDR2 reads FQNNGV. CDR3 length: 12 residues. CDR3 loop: CASSRGVNEQFF.

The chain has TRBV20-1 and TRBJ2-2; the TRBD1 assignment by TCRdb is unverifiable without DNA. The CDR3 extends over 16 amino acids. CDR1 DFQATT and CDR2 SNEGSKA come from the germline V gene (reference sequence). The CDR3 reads CSARDPTGTATGELFF.

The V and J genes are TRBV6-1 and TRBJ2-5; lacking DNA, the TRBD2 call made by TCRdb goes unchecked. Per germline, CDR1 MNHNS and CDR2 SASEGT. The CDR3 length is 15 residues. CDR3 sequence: CASRRAGGIQETQYF.

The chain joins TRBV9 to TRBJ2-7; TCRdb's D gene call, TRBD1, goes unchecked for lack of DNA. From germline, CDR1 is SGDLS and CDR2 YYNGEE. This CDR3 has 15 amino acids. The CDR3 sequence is CASSVGGAEHYEQYF.

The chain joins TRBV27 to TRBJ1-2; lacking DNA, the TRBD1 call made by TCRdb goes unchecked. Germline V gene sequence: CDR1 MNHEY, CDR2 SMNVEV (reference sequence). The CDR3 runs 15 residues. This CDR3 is CASSFIGGTNYGYTF.

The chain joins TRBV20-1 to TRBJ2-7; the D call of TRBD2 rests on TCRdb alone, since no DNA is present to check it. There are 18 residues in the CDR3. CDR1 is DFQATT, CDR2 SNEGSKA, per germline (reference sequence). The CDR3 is CSAKVLAGDLAGSYEQYF.

CDR3 protein: CASSLVSGLAKNIQYF. The chain employs TRBV7-9 and TRBJ2-4; TCRdb reports TRBD1, a call that lacks DNA to check it against. The length of the CDR3 is 16 residues. From germline, CDR1 is SEHNR and CDR2 FQNEAQ (reference sequence).

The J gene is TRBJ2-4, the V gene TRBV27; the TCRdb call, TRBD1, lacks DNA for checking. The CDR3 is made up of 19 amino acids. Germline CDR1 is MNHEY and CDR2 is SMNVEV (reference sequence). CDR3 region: CASSPKGGTGALIENIQYF.

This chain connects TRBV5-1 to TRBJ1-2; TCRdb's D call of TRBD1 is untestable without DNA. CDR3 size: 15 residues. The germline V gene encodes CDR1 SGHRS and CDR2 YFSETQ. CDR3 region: CASSRLGALNYGYTF. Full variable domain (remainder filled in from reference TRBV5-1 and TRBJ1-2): KAGVTQTPRYLIKTRGQQVTLSCSPISGHRSVSWYQQTPGQGLQFLFEYFSETQRNKGNFPGRFSGRQFSNSRSEMNVSTLELGDSALYLCASSRLGALNYGYTFGSGTRLTVV.

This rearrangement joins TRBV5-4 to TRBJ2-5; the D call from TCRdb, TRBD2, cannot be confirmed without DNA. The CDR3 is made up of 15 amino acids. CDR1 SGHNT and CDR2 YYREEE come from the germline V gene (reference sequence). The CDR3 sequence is CASSTGLAGEETQYF.

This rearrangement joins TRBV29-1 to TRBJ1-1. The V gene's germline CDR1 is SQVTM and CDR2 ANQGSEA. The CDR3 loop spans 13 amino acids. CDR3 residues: CSVVESANTEAFF.